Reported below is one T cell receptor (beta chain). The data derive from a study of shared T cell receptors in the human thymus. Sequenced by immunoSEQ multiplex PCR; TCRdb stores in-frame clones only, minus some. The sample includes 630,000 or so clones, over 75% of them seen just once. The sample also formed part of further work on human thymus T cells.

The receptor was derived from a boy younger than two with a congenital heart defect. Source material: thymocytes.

DNA of the CDR3: TGTGCCAGCCGGCGGGGGGGCGGGACCCCGGGGAATGAGCAGTTCTTC. As protein: CASRRGGGTPGNEQFF. The chain employs TRBV2 and TRBJ2-1; 9 nucleotides line up with TRBD2. CDR1 and CDR2 from the germline V gene are SNHLY and FYNNEI. With 8 bases clipped from V and 7 bases from J, the junction kept 15 bases outside the gene matches. The CDR3 has 16 amino acids.